The 30 T cell receptor beta chains presented below share a single source sample, sequenced in a study of shared clonotypes between healthy human individuals. Here immunoSEQ multiplex PCR was the method, and the copy in TCRdb shows in-frame clones only, minus some. Altogether over a million clones are present, 95% to 99% being singletons, with the ten largest covering about 0.45%. The sample taken for sequencing was naive CD4+ T cells sorted from blood. Subset of the sample: CD45RA+ positively selected. These receptors all stem from a man in his thirties or forties in good health.

The chain links TRBV28 to TRBJ1-4; D is undetermined. Trimming pared 5 bases from V and 7 bases from J, leaving 11 bases between. This CDR3 region has 13 residues. The V gene's germline CDR1 is MDHEN and CDR2 SYDVKM. The CDR3 DNA is TGTGCCAGCAGTCTGGGCTTTGGTGAAAAACTGTTTTTT. Protein: CASSLGFGEKLFF.

The chain uses TRBV28 and TRBJ1-5; maybe TRBD1 (5 bases). V lost 7 bases and J lost 7, with 14 bases in between. The CDR3 is made up of 13 amino acids. The germline V gene encodes CDR1 MDHEN and CDR2 SYDVKM. The chain's CDR3 is CASIRGLEQPQHF. The CDR3 DNA follows: TGTGCCAGCATTCGGGGGTTGGAGCAGCCCCAGCATTTT.

The chain carries TRBV28 and TRBJ1-4, with D unclear. The CDR3 is made up of 13 amino acids. The germline gives CDR1 MDHEN, CDR2 SYDVKM. V was trimmed by 2 bases and J by 8 bases, leaving 9 bases between them. The CDR3: CASSLGRSEKLFF. The CDR3 coding sequence is TGTGCCAGCAGTTTAGGGCGGTCGGAAAAACTGTTTTTT.

The sample holds one count of this clone. This rearrangement joins TRBV5-1 to TRBJ1-4; D is ambiguous. V was clipped by 3 bases and J by 6 bases, with 12 bases between them. CDR1 SGHRS and CDR2 YFSETQ come from the germline V gene. The CDR3 consists of 14 residues. The CDR3 reads CASSSPAGDEKLFF. CDR3 sequence (DNA): TGCGCCAGCAGCTCCCCGGCTGGGGATGAAAAACTGTTTTTT. Full variable domain (rest looked up from reference TRBV5-1 and TRBJ1-4): KAGVTQTPRYLIKTRGQQVTLSCSPISGHRSVSWYQQTPGQGLQFLFEYFSETQRNKGNFPGRFSGRQFSNSRSEMNVSTLELGDSALYLCASSSPAGDEKLFFGSGTQLSVL.

The CDR3 bases are TGCGCCAGCAGCGCAGGGACAGGGGGTCACTACGAGCAGTACTTC. It encodes CASSAGTGGHYEQYF. The rearrangement joins TRBV5-1 to TRBJ2-7, with 11 bases aligning to TRBD1. The germline V gene has CDR1 SGHRS and CDR2 YFSETQ. Unmatched junction bases numbered 6, after V lost 4 bases and J lost 3 bases. This CDR3 is built from 15 residues.

The chain recombines TRBV14 with TRBJ2-3; 8 nucleotides align to TRBD2. CDR1 is SGHDN and CDR2 is FVKESK in the germline V gene. The V gene end was trimmed by 4 bases and the J gene end by 5 bases; junction bases not matched to a gene: 14. The CDR3 has 17 amino acids. CDR3 nucleotide sequence: TGTGCCAGCAGCCGTCGTGATAGCGGGATCATTGGAGATACGCAGTATTTT. Its protein product is CASSRRDSGIIGDTQYF.

The chain joins TRBV27 to TRBJ2-1; 12 bases match TRBD2. This CDR3 region has 15 residues. CDR1 is MNHEY, CDR2 SMNVEV, per germline (reference sequence). V was clipped by 5 bases and J by 9 bases; unmatched bases: 8. CDR3 amino acids: CASSPPSGRAPEQFF. In nucleotides, the CDR3 is TGTGCCAGCAGTCCCCCTAGCGGGAGGGCCCCTGAGCAGTTCTTC.

CDR3 in amino acids: CASSLVQGTYNEQFF. The DNA for the CDR3 is TGCGCCAGCAGCTTGGTACAGGGCACCTACAATGAGCAGTTCTTC. The rearrangement uses TRBV5-1 and TRBJ2-1, with D maybe TRBD1 (6 bases). This CDR3 has 15 amino acids. The germline V gene has CDR1 SGHRS and CDR2 YFSETQ. Trimming took off 0 bases at V and 2 bases at J, with 9 bases between the two ends.

The chain uses TRBV27 and TRBJ1-5; D call uncertain. Germline CDR1 MNHEY, CDR2 SMNVEV (reference sequence). The CDR3 loop spans 15 amino acids. Trimming removed 6 bases at V and 1 base at J, with 13 bases between. The CDR3 protein is CASRPRTESNQPQHF. The CDR3 DNA reads TGTGCCAGCAGGCCAAGGACCGAGAGCAATCAGCCCCAGCATTTT.

This chain joins TRBV5-1 and TRBJ2-7; the match to TRBD1 covers 7 bases. The germline V gene encodes CDR1 SGHRS and CDR2 YFSETQ. V lost 5 bases and J lost 5; bases outside the gene matches: 7. CDR3 length equals 13 residues. The CDR3: CASRHDRAHEQYF. The CDR3 bases are TGCGCCAGCAGGCATGACAGGGCCCACGAGCAGTACTTC.

V gene TRBV28 combines with J gene TRBJ1-5; 8 nucleotides line up with TRBD1. The J segment lost 6 bases and the V segment lost 6 bases, leaving 1 base of the junction unmatched. Germline CDR1 and CDR2: MDHEN and SYDVKM. This CDR3 region has 12 residues. CDR3 region: CASSQGAQPQHF. CDR3 bases: TGTGCCAGCAGCCAGGGGGCTCAGCCCCAGCATTTT. Full variable domain (missing parts from reference TRBV28 and TRBJ1-5): DVKVTQSSRYLVKRTGEKVFLECVQDMDHENMFWYRQDPGLGLRLIYFSYDVKMKEKGDIPEGYSVSREKKERFSLILESASTNQTSMYLCASSQGAQPQHFGDGTRLSIL.

The J gene is TRBJ2-7, the V gene TRBV6-5; D is unclear. V lost 5 bases to trimming and J lost 0 bases, with 8 bases between them. This CDR3 comprises 13 residues. Germline CDR1 MNHEY, CDR2 SVGAGI. The CDR3, as DNA: TGTGCCAGCAGTGCCCCGGGCTCCTACGAGCAGTACTTC. Translated, it gives CASSAPGSYEQYF.

This chain uses TRBV9 with TRBJ2-3, with D hard to call. Germline lookup yields CDR1 SGDLS and CDR2 YYNGEE. V lost 4 bases and J lost 2, with 14 bases in between. The CDR3 is 15 amino acids. The CDR3 is CASSPSPLVTDTQYF. CDR3 bases: TGTGCCAGCAGCCCTTCCCCACTCGTCACAGATACGCAGTATTTT.

On this clone itself: The sample contains more than one DNA sequence encoding this CDR3. The chain combines TRBV15 with TRBJ2-2, with D possibly being TRBD1 (6 bases). CDR1 and CDR2 from the germline V gene are LNHNV and YYDKDF (reference sequence). This CDR3 contains 15 residues. V was pared by 1 base and J by 4 bases, with 10 bases between. CDR3 sequence (DNA): TGTGCCACCAGCAGAGGAGCAGGGGTCACCGGGGAGCTGTTTTTT. Translated: CATSRGAGVTGELFF. Based on the CDR3 plus reference TRBV15 and TRBJ2-2, the full variable domain is DAMVIQNPRYQVTQFGKPVTLSCSQTLNHNVMYWYQQKSSQAPKLLFHYYDKDFNNEADTPDNFQSRRPNTSFCFLDIRSPGLGDTAMYLCATSRGAGVTGELFFGEGSRLTVL.

CDR3 sequence: CASRETGVNTEAFF. CDR3 in DNA: TGTGCCAGCAGGGAGACAGGGGTTAACACTGAAGCTTTCTTT. The chain is built from TRBV6-4 and TRBJ1-1; 8 bases match TRBD1. CDR1 is MRHNA, CDR2 SNTAGT, per germline. V shed 6 bases and J 2 bases; nucleotides not matched to a gene: 5. This CDR3 has 14 residues.

In the case of this clone: The sample holds other DNA sequences that translate to the same CDR3. The chain is built from TRBV29-1 and TRBJ1-5; D gene unclear. With 4 bases removed from V and 3 bases from J, the gap between germline ends came to 7 bases. CDR3 size: 12 residues. CDR1 and CDR2 (germline): SQVTM, ANQGSEA. CDR3 in DNA: TGCAGCGTTGCTGGAGCCAATCAGCCCCAGCATTTT. Its protein is CSVAGANQPQHF.

The V and J genes are TRBV11-2 and TRBJ1-1; D uncertain. The CDR3 is made up of 15 amino acids. With 1 base removed from V and 0 bases from J, the gap between germline ends came to 9 bases. Per the germline V gene, CDR1 is SGHAT and CDR2 is FQNNGV. DNA for the CDR3: TGTGCCAGCAGCTTAGTCTTAGGTATGAACACTGAAGCTTTCTTT. Its protein product is CASSLVLGMNTEAFF.

V and J are TRBV7-8 and TRBJ2-7, with a weak D call TRBD2 (5 bases). This CDR3 region has 14 residues. V was clipped by 4 bases and J by 6 bases, with 16 bases between them. Germline assignment: CDR1 SGHVS and CDR2 FQNEAQ. For the CDR3, the DNA is TGTGCCAGCAGCTACCGAACTAGTAACGGCGAGCAGTACTTC. Translating it yields CASSYRTSNGEQYF.

The V gene is TRBV7-9, the J gene TRBJ2-1, with unresolved D. The CDR3 length is 15 residues. The germline V gene has CDR1 SEHNR and CDR2 FQNEAQ (reference sequence). V was shortened by 5 bases and J by 0 bases, with 11 bases between the two germline ends. Here the CDR3 reads CASSPWGSSYNEQFF. CDR3 DNA: TGTGCCAGCAGCCCGTGGGGAAGCTCCTACAATGAGCAGTTCTTC.

This chain links TRBV5-1 with TRBJ1-1; D might be TRBD1 (5 bases). The germline CDR1 and CDR2 sequences are SGHRS and YFSETQ. This CDR3 is 14 amino acids long. Trimming cost V 7 bases and J 1 base, with 14 bases left between them. For the CDR3, the DNA is TGCGCCAGCGGAAAGACAGCTTCGAACACTGAAGCTTTCTTT. Translated: CASGKTASNTEAFF.

The V call is TRBV15, the J call TRBJ2-3; D remains ambiguous. The germline gives CDR1 LNHNV, CDR2 YYDKDF (reference sequence). This CDR3 is built from 13 residues. Trimming pared 9 bases from V and 3 bases from J, leaving 13 bases between. CDR3 amino acids: CATLLELTDTQYF. CDR3 bases: TGTGCCACGTTATTGGAGTTAACAGATACGCAGTATTTT.

The chain employs TRBV28 and TRBJ2-5; 7 bases align to TRBD1. Gene TRBJ2-7 matches the end of the DNA better, so the J call may be wrong. This CDR3 comprises 12 residues. Germline V gene sequence: CDR1 MDHEN, CDR2 SYDVKM. The CDR3 coding sequence is TGTGCCAGCAGTGGGACAGACTACGAGCAGTACTTC. Translation: CASSGTDYEQYF.

The V call is TRBV11-2, the J call TRBJ2-5, with D possibly called TRBD1 or TRBD2 (5 bases each). The germline gives CDR1 SGHAT, CDR2 FQNNGV. The V end was cut by 10 bases, the J end by 4 bases, with 19 bases between. This CDR3 comprises 14 residues. CDR3 sequence reads: CATRGTAPTETQYF. In nucleotides, the CDR3 is TGTGCCACCCGAGGGACGGCGCCGACAGAGACCCAGTACTTC.

This sequence joins TRBV7-7 and TRBJ2-7; 7 bases align to TRBD1. Germline V CDR1 and CDR2: SSHAT, FNYEAQ (reference sequence). The CDR3 loop spans 13 amino acids. CDR3 in DNA: TGTGTTAACTGGAGAACAGGGGCCTACGAGCAGTACTTC. Residues: CVNWRTGAYEQYF.

V gene TRBV5-1 combines with J gene TRBJ2-4; possible D gene TRBD1, 6 bases. The V end lost 4 bases, the J end lost 8 bases, and 19 bases lay between the germline ends. Germline loops: CDR1 SGHRS, CDR2 YFSETQ. The CDR3 runs 15 residues. CDR3 sequence reads: CASSQQGSRSDIQYF. CDR3 sequence (DNA): TGCGCCAGCAGCCAACAGGGTTCGAGGTCAGACATTCAGTACTTC.

This clone was observed a single time. The chain links TRBV2 to TRBJ1-2; a possible D gene is TRBD1 (6 bases). This CDR3 contains 15 residues. Per the germline V gene, CDR1 is SNHLY and CDR2 is FYNNEI. Trimming took 4 bases from V and 4 from J, leaving 16 bases between them. The CDR3 coding sequence is TGTGCCAGCAGTGCGAGACAGGCCCGAGGCTATGGCTACACCTTC. This sequence encodes CASSARQARGYGYTF.

The chain employs TRBV5-4 and TRBJ2-7; 10 bases line up with TRBD2. Trimming cost V 3 bases and J 9 bases; bases outside gene matches: 9. The length of the CDR3 is 14 residues. CDR1 and CDR2 (germline): SGHNT, YYREEE (reference sequence). The CDR3 region is CASSWGLAGDRQYF. CDR3 nucleotide sequence: TGTGCCAGCAGCTGGGGGCTAGCGGGAGATCGGCAGTACTTC.

This chain connects TRBV5-5 to TRBJ2-1; possible D gene TRBD1, 6 bases. The V end was cut by 0 bases, the J end by 9 bases, with 13 bases between. Per the germline V gene, CDR1 is SGHKS and CDR2 is YYEKEE (reference sequence). The CDR3 spans 14 residues. CDR3 sequence reads: CASSLAPGASEQFF. In nucleotides, the CDR3 is TGTGCCAGCAGCTTGGCCCCAGGGGCCAGTGAGCAGTTCTTC.

As to this clone: The same CDR3 also results from other DNA sequences found in this sample. The chain employs TRBV18 and TRBJ2-5; D is unclear. The V gene's germline CDR1 is KGHSH and CDR2 LQKENI. With 0 bases removed from V and 5 bases from J, the gap between germline ends came to 4 bases. The CDR3 sequence is 12 residues long. Here the CDR3 reads CASSPPGETQYF. The CDR3 DNA sequence: TGTGCCAGCTCACCACCTGGCGAGACCCAGTACTTC.

This sequence joins TRBV29-1 and TRBJ2-5; D may be TRBD1 (5 bases). CDR3 length: 13 residues. Germline-derived CDR1 and CDR2 are SQVTM and ANQGSEA. The ends were cut back, 4 bases at V and 2 bases at J, with 11 bases in the middle. The CDR3 protein is CSVVFQGQETQYF. In DNA, the CDR3 is TGCAGCGTTGTATTCCAGGGACAAGAGACCCAGTACTTC. Drawing the rest from reference TRBV29-1 and TRBJ2-5, the complete variable domain is SAVISQKPSRDICQRGTSLTIQCQVDSQVTMMFWYRQQPGQSLTLIATANQGSEATYESGFVIDKFPISRPNLTFSTLTVSNMSPEDSSIYLCSVVFQGQETQYFGPGTRLLVL.